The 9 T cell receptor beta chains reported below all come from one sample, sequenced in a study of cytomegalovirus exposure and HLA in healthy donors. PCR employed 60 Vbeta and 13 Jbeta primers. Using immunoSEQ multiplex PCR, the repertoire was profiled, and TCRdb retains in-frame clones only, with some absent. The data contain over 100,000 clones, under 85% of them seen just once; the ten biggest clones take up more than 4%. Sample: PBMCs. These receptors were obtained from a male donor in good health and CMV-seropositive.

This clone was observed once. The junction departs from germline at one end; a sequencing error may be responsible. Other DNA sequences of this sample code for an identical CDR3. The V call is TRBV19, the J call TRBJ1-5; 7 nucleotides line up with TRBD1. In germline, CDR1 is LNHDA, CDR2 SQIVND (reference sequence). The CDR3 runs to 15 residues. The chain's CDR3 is CASSIVRGNHQPQHF. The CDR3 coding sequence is TGCGCCAGTAGTATCGTCAGGGGGAACCATCAGCCCCAGCATTTT.

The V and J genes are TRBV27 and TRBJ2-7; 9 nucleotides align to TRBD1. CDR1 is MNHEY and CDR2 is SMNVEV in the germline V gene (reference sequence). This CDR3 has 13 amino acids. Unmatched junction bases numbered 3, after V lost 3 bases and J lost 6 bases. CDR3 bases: TGTGCCAGCAGTTTCGACAGGGGGATCGAGCAGTACTTC. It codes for CASSFDRGIEQYF.

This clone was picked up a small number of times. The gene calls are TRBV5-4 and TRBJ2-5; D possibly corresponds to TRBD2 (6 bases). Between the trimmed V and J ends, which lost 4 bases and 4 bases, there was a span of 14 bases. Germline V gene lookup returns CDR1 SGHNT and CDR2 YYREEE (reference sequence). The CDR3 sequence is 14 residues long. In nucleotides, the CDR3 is TGTGCCAGCAGCCCCCCAGGAGGGAGAGAGACCCAGTACTTC. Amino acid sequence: CASSPPGGRETQYF.

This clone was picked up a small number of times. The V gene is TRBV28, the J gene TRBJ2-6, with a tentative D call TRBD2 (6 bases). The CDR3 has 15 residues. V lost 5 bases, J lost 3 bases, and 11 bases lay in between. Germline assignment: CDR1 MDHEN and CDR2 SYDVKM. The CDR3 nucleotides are TGTGCCAGCAGTCCTCCGGGGGATGGGGCCAACGTCCTGACTTTC. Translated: CASSPPGDGANVLTF.

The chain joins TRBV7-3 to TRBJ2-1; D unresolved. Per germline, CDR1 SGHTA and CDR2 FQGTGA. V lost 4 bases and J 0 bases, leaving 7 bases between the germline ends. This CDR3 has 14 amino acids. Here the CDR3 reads CASSSAGSYNEQFF. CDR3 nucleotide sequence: TGTGCCAGCAGCTCCGCCGGCTCCTACAATGAGCAGTTCTTC.

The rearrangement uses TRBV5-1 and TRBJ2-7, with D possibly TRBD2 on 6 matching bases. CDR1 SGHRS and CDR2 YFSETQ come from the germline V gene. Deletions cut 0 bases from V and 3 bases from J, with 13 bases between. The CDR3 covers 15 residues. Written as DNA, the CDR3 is TGCGCCAGCAGCTTGGCCCCCGGGAGTGGCTACGAGCAGTACTTC. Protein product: CASSLAPGSGYEQYF.

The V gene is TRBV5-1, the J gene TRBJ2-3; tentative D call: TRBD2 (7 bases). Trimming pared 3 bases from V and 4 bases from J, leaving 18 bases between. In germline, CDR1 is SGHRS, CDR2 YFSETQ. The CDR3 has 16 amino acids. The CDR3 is CASSSGWGGRADTQYF. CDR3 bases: TGCGCCAGCAGCTCCGGGTGGGGGGGCCGCGCAGATACGCAGTATTTT.

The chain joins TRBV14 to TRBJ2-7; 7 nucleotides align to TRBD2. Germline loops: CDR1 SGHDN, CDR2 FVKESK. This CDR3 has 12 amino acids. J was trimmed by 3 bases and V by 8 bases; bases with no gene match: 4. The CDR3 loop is CASGGDGYEQYF. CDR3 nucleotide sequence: TGTGCCAGCGGGGGGGACGGCTACGAGCAGTACTTC.

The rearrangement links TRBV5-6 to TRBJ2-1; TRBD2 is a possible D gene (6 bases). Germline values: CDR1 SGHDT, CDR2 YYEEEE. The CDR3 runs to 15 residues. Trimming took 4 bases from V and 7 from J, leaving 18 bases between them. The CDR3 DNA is TGTGCCAGCAGCAACGGACCCTGGGGAGGAAATGAGCAGTTCTTC. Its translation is CASSNGPWGGNEQFF.